A selection of T cell receptor beta chains follows, all from one sample in a study of PD-1 blockade in classical Hodgkin lymphoma. Assay: immunoSEQ multiplex PCR; the TCRdb copy retains only in-frame clones and omits some. This table has about 8,500 clones, 65% to 85% appearing once. The sequenced sample was CD4+ T cells from blood, obtained at baseline. These receptor sequences come from a human donor with classical Hodgkin lymphoma. Each CDR3 is given with its conserved first and last residue. Each record gives: clone size, J gene, V gene, CDR3 protein. A clone size is listed for some rows: how often the clone was seen (once, few, many), or a class if it is expanded.

>-|TRBJ1-1|TRBV5-5
CASSHVGSNPEAFF
>few|TRBJ2-1|TRBV7-2
CASSLGPEQFF
>-|TRBJ2-7|TRBV6-1
CASSLSGRANEQYF
>-|TRBJ2-3|TRBV6-6
CASSYGTDTQYF
>-|TRBJ1-5|TRBV5-5
CASSLLTANQPQHF
>-|TRBJ1-5|TRBV27
CASSLWGYGNQPQHF
>once|TRBJ2-1|TRBV5-1
CASSLSLAEQFF
>-|TRBJ2-1|TRBV6-6
CASSGQYYNEQFF
>once|TRBJ2-1|TRBV7-6
CASTWGLAGGPRNEQFF
>-|TRBJ2-3|TRBV19
CASPPKLIRIVRTDTQYF
>-|TRBJ2-1|TRBV6-5
CASSYGGQGAFYEQFF
>-|TRBJ1-2|TRBV7-9
CASSAGQGFNGYTF
>-|TRBJ1-1|TRBV6-1
CASSELTVRNTEAFF
>-|TRBJ1-5|TRBV28
CASSLGWGTGASSNQPQHF
>-|TRBJ2-2|TRBV5-5
CASSSREGLTGELFF
>once|TRBJ2-5|TRBV29-1
CSVEQETQYF
>-|TRBJ2-7|TRBV6-5
CASSSSTGQTYEQYF
>-|TRBJ2-7|TRBV6-1
CATSVLYEQYF
>-|TRBJ2-1|TRBV19
CASRGAVYNEQFF
>once|TRBJ2-2|TRBV18
CASSPRENTGELFF
>-|TRBJ1-1|TRBV2
CASSSGGRTEAFF
>once|TRBJ1-1|TRBV18
CASSPSPMNTEAFF
>-|TRBJ2-5|TRBV10-2
CASSHDRAQETQYF
>-|TRBJ2-7|TRBV6-6
CASSYWSLAGAGEQYF
>-|TRBJ2-1|TRBV19
CASSTSVAHNEQFF
>-|TRBJ2-3|TRBV5-1
CASSADTAGGVLDTQYF
>-|TRBJ2-3|TRBV6-1
CASSEDRVDTQYF
>-|TRBJ2-1|TRBV28
CASSLAGGGEQFF
>-|TRBJ2-7|TRBV14
CASSQIPGAYEQYF
>-|TRBJ2-7|TRBV6-6
CASSDREPGEQYF
>-|TRBJ2-1|TRBV4-2
CASSQDSLGDTYNEQFF
>-|TRBJ2-1|TRBV18
CASSPGQGLYDEQFF
>-|TRBJ2-7|TRBV5-4
CASSEGLAYEQYF
>few|TRBJ2-2|TRBV5-1
CASSLGGLGTGELFF
>-|TRBJ2-7|TRBV29-1
CSVDWTHDSSYEQYF
>-|TRBJ2-3|TRBV5-1
CASSPTGSRADTQYF
>-|TRBJ2-2|TRBV5-1
CASSFTATGELFF